The following is a TCR beta chain sequence with its context. This entry comes from a study of blood T cell repertoires in COVID-19. The V segment lost 4 bases and the J segment 7 bases; nucleotides outside the gene matches: 5. Germline CDR1 is SGHNT and CDR2 is YYREEE (reference sequence). The CDR3 spans 15 residues. Original data processing: Reference gene primer amplification gave estimated nucleated cell counts. TCRdb keeps only in-frame clones here, not all; method: immunoSEQ multiplex PCR. The V and J calls and clone size come from that table; D and trimming were worked out from the DNA. The table lists some 340,000 clones, around 83% of them singletons, with about 4.8% in the top ten. For recovered donors of Cohort 3, there were two negative PCRs, clearance, or symptom resolution.

The sample comprised PBMCs or T cells enriched from blood (not recorded which). The chain combines TRBV5-4 with TRBJ1-4, with 12 nucleotides matching TRBD1. The clonotype was recovered from a woman between 50 and 59 years old who had recovered from COVID-19. In DNA, the CDR3 is TGTGCCAGCAGCCCGGGGACAGGGGGCATTGAAAAACTGTTTTTT. Its translation is CASSPGTGGIEKLFF.